Below are 28 T cell receptor beta chains sequenced from a single sample in a study of Graves' ophthalmopathy and Graves' hyperthyroidism. RNA transcripts served as template for amplifying TCR beta CDR3 sequences. First-round RT-PCR with HTBI primers preceded a second-round multiplex PCR. TCRdb reprocessed the multiplex PCR reads via MiXCR and lists one record per CDR3 protein. The sample contains 260,000 or so distinct CDR3 sequences, about 47% of which appear only once. The material sequenced was peripheral blood. The receptors were gathered from an adult man with Graves' ophthalmopathy.

A few counts support this clonotype. The chain employs TRBV7-8 and TRBJ1-5, with D unclear. Germline CDR1 reads SGHVS; CDR2 reads FQNEAQ. The CDR3 runs to 14 residues. Trimming took 0 bases from V and 7 from J, leaving 10 bases between them. CDR3 sequence reads: CASSLAFSGQPQHF. CDR3 nucleotides: TGTGCCAGCAGCTTAGCGTTTTCGGGCCAGCCCCAGCATTTT.

The chain carries TRBV5-1 and TRBJ1-2; maybe TRBD1 (5 bases). Germline V gives CDR1 SGHRS, CDR2 YFSETQ. CDR3 length: 15 residues. V lost 0 bases and J lost 3, with 12 bases in between. The CDR3 loop reads CASSLGQYDHYGYTF. Written as DNA, the CDR3 is TGCGCCAGCAGCTTGGGACAGTATGATCACTATGGCTACACCTTC.

The chain uses TRBV15 and TRBJ1-5, with a tentative D call TRBD1 (6 bases). Germline V CDR1 and CDR2: LNHNV, YYDKDF (reference sequence). The V end was cut by 0 bases, the J end by 11 bases, with 17 bases between. The CDR3 loop spans 15 amino acids. Here the CDR3 reads CATSRDRGALGTQHF. In DNA, the CDR3 is TGTGCCACCAGCAGAGACCGGGGGGCACTGGGGACCCAGCATTTT.

The rearrangement joins TRBV25-1 to TRBJ1-6; TRBD1 aligns across 7 bases. The V segment lost 5 bases and the J segment 7 bases; nucleotides outside the gene matches: 8. The CDR3 has 15 residues. Per germline, CDR1 MGHDK and CDR2 SYGVNS. DNA of the CDR3: TGTGCCAGCAGTAGACAGGGAAATTGGAATTCACCCCTCCACTTT. The encoded protein is CASSRQGNWNSPLHF.

The chain couples TRBV2 to TRBJ2-7; D is ambiguous. This CDR3 has 13 amino acids. The germline CDR1 and CDR2 sequences are SNHLY and FYNNEI. Trimming removed 8 bases at V and 7 bases at J, with 18 bases between. For the CDR3, the DNA is TGTGCCAGCCTGAGGCTCTTCCTCCGGGAGCAGTACTTC. Encoded protein: CASLRLFLREQYF.

V usage is TRBV6-1 and J usage is TRBJ1-2; no clear D gene. The CDR3 is 12 amino acids. V lost 0 bases, J lost 10 bases, and 9 bases lay in between. CDR1 and CDR2 (germline): MNHNS, SASEGT. For the CDR3, the DNA is TGTGCCAGCAGTGAAGCTGGTTTTTTCTACACCTTC. It translates to CASSEAGFFYTF.

The CDR3 reads CSARDGAYELFF. Here the CDR3 DNA reads TGCAGCGCACGGGACGGGGCCTACGAGCTGTTTTTT. This chain connects TRBV29-1 to TRBJ2-2; D assignment may be TRBD1 or TRBD2 (5 bases each). Per the germline V gene, CDR1 is SQVTM and CDR2 is ANQGSEA. There are 12 residues in the CDR3. The V end was cut by 7 bases, the J end by 11 bases, with 17 bases between.

For the CDR3, the DNA is TGTGCCAGCAGTTACGCCCTAGGGCCAACTAATGAAAAACTGTTTTTT. Translated: CASSYALGPTNEKLFF. The rearrangement uses TRBV2 and TRBJ1-4; D is uncertain. Trimming took off 5 bases at V and 0 bases at J, with 13 bases between the two ends. The CDR3 is 16 amino acids. Germline CDR1 and CDR2: SNHLY and FYNNEI. The variable domain in full, completed from reference TRBV2 and TRBJ1-4, reads EPEVTQTPSHQVTQMGQEVILRCVPISNHLYFYWYRQILGQKVEFLVSFYNNEISEKSEIFDDQFSVERPDGSNFTLKIRSTKLEDSAMYFCASSYALGPTNEKLFFGSGTQLSVL.

V and J are TRBV19 and TRBJ2-2; the match to TRBD2 covers 8 bases. The length of the CDR3 is 16 residues. Germline assignment: CDR1 LNHDA and CDR2 SQIVND (reference sequence). V dropped 5 bases and J dropped 5; count of bases not matched to a gene: 10. CDR3 sequence reads: CASSPSAGVGTGELFF. The CDR3 DNA follows: TGTGCCAGTAGTCCCTCAGCGGGAGTAGGGACCGGGGAGCTGTTTTTT.

This chain joins TRBV3-1 and TRBJ2-5; D uncertain. The CDR3 loop spans 13 amino acids. Germline V gene lookup returns CDR1 LGHDT and CDR2 YNNKEL (reference sequence). Trimming took 1 base from V and 0 from J, leaving 3 bases between them. CDR3 amino acids: CASSQGHQETQYF. CDR3 DNA: TGTGCCAGCAGCCAAGGACACCAAGAGACCCAGTACTTC.

The CDR3 coding sequence is TGTGCCAGCAGCCAATTTAGGGATAAGGATGGCTACACCTTC. Translation gives CASSQFRDKDGYTF. The rearrangement links TRBV7-9 to TRBJ1-2; D unclear. Between the trimmed V and J ends, which lost 5 bases and 6 bases, there was a span of 16 bases. The CDR3 totals 14 residues. Germline V CDR1 and CDR2: SEHNR, FQNEAQ (reference sequence).

This clonotype was picked up a small number of times. The rearrangement links TRBV20-1 to TRBJ2-2; 13 bases line up with TRBD2. The CDR3 sequence is 16 residues long. The trim removed 3 bases at V and 1 base at J, leaving 2 bases unmatched. The germline V gene has CDR1 DFQATT and CDR2 SNEGSKA (reference sequence). This CDR3 is CSARTSGGRNTGELFF. The CDR3 DNA follows: TGCAGTGCTAGGACTAGCGGGGGGAGGAACACCGGGGAGCTGTTTTTT.

This clonotype has a handful of counts. The chain links TRBV5-4 to TRBJ2-5; 9 bases are a match to TRBD2. The V segment lost 1 base and the J segment 4 bases; nucleotides outside the gene matches: 11. This CDR3 has 17 amino acids. Germline CDR1 SGHNT, CDR2 YYREEE (reference sequence). CDR3 coding DNA: TGTGCCAGCAGCTTGATGGGCGGGGGGGATGCCAGAGAGACCCAGTACTTC. Amino acid sequence: CASSLMGGGDARETQYF.

In its sample, this clonotype was seen once. V and J are TRBV20-1 and TRBJ2-7, with 8 bases aligning to TRBD2. The J call could be wrong; TRBJ2-1 is a better fit for the DNA end. Germline lookup yields CDR1 DFQATT and CDR2 SNEGSKA (reference sequence). The length of the CDR3 is 13 residues. CDR3 loop: CSASGRAKGEQFF. The CDR3 DNA follows: TGCAGTGCTAGCGGGAGGGCCAAGGGTGAGCAGTTCTTC.

This chain connects TRBV12-3 or TRBV12-4 to TRBJ2-5; no firm D call. The last part of the DNA fits TRBJ2-1 better; the J call may be wrong. The CDR3 consists of 13 residues. CDR3 loop: CASRGALYNEQFF. The CDR3 DNA reads TGTGCCAGCAGAGGAGCGTTGTACAATGAGCAGTTCTTC.

V is TRBV10-3 and J is TRBJ1-4; D is ambiguous. V dropped 8 bases and J dropped 8 bases, with 9 bases sitting between them. CDR3 size: 11 residues. The germline gives CDR1 ENHRY, CDR2 SYGVKD. Here the CDR3 DNA reads TGTGCCATCGGCGAACAGGAAAAACTGTTTTTT. The encoded protein is CAIGEQEKLFF.

This chain connects TRBV7-3 to TRBJ1-1; D uncertain. V was trimmed by 1 base and J by 0 bases, leaving 9 bases between them. The CDR3 runs to 15 residues. Germline values: CDR1 SGHTA, CDR2 FQGTGA. As DNA, the CDR3 is TGTGCCAGCAGCTTAAGGACGGATCTGAACACTGAAGCTTTCTTT. It yields the protein CASSLRTDLNTEAFF.

The chain joins TRBV20-1 to TRBJ1-4, with a possible D match to TRBD1 (5 bases). Per germline, CDR1 DFQATT and CDR2 SNEGSKA (reference sequence). The CDR3 runs to 17 residues. Trimming took 5 bases from V and 4 from J, leaving 23 bases between them. This chain's CDR3 is CSAEGPGVTGYNEKLFF. Here the CDR3 DNA reads TGCAGTGCTGAGGGGCCGGGAGTAACGGGATATAATGAAAAACTGTTTTTT.

This clonotype was detected a few times. The V and J genes are TRBV2 and TRBJ2-5; no clear D. Germline CDR1 SNHLY, CDR2 FYNNEI. The CDR3 has 13 amino acids. V lost 8 bases and J lost 4, with 14 bases in between. CDR3 nucleotide sequence: TGTGCCAGCCGTAGGACGGACCCAGAGACCCAGTACTTC. Translation: CASRRTDPETQYF.

The DNA of the CDR3 is TGTGCCAGCAGCTTAGATTACGGAGGGTCTAACACCGGGGAGCTGTTTTTT. This encodes CASSLDYGGSNTGELFF. V usage is TRBV7-2 and J usage is TRBJ2-2; tentative D call: TRBD2 (6 bases). The ends were cut back, 1 base at V and 2 bases at J, with 14 bases in the middle. The CDR3 covers 17 residues. The V gene's germline CDR1 is SGHTA and CDR2 FQGNSA.

This clonotype was detected only once. The chain carries TRBV4-1 and TRBJ1-5; a weak D match, TRBD1 (5 bases). Germline CDR1 is MGHRA and CDR2 is YSYEKL. The CDR3 runs to 17 residues. V gave up 4 bases and J gave up 0 bases, with 16 bases separating them. The CDR3: CASSPRASSYSNQPQHF. For the CDR3, the DNA is TGCGCCAGCAGCCCCAGGGCATCGTCATATAGCAATCAGCCCCAGCATTTT.

This clonotype was counted between two and nine times. This chain links TRBV10-3 with TRBJ2-5, with D hard to call. The CDR3 extends over 14 amino acids. Trimming shortened V by 2 bases and J by 2 bases, and 9 bases separated the two germline ends. Germline CDR1 is ENHRY and CDR2 is SYGVKD. The CDR3 loop reads CAISENLAQETQYF. The CDR3 bases are TGTGCCATCAGTGAGAATTTGGCACAAGAGACCCAGTACTTC.

This clonotype has more than one count but fewer than ten. The chain uses TRBV20-1 and TRBJ1-3, with 10 positions matching TRBD1. The CDR3 extends over 15 amino acids. Germline CDR1 DFQATT, CDR2 SNEGSKA (reference sequence). Trimming removed 5 bases from V and 0 bases from J; junction bases left unmatched: 4. The CDR3 coding sequence is TGCAGTGCTCTTCGGACAGGGGGCTCTGGAAACACCATATATTTT. This codes for CSALRTGGSGNTIYF.

Remarks on this clonotype: No conserved phenylalanine or tryptophan ends this CDR3, so it is likely a read error. The DNA is omitted, as the CDR3 cannot be located on it reliably, and the CDR3 follows TCRdb's listing. This chain uses TRBV9 with TRBJ1-6. With termini counted, the CDR3 has 11 amino acids. Germline loops: CDR1 SGDLS, CDR2 YYNGEE. This CDR3 reads CASSVEPTPNY.

V gene TRBV10-2 combines with J gene TRBJ2-7; D gene unclear. Trimming took 7 bases from V and 0 from J, leaving 10 bases between them. The V gene's germline CDR1 is WSHSY and CDR2 SAAADI. The length of the CDR3 is 13 residues. This chain's CDR3 is CASTDGSSYEQYF. The DNA for the CDR3 is TGCGCCAGCACTGACGGAAGCTCCTACGAGCAGTACTTC.

This chain connects TRBV11-2 to TRBJ1-4, with 7 nucleotides matching TRBD1. V lost 0 bases and J lost 7; bases outside the gene matches: 14. Germline V CDR1 and CDR2: SGHAT, FQNNGV. The CDR3 is 18 amino acids. The CDR3: CASSLDITPDRASEKLFF. CDR3 sequence (DNA): TGTGCCAGCAGCTTAGATATCACCCCAGACAGGGCCAGTGAAAAACTGTTTTTT.

The rearrangement joins TRBV24-1 to TRBJ2-5, with D tentatively TRBD2 (5 bases). Trimming cost V 4 bases and J 4 bases, with 12 bases left between them. CDR3 length: 14 residues. Germline CDR1 is KGHDR and CDR2 is SFDVKD. CDR3 protein: CATSDLTGSETQYF. CDR3 nucleotide sequence: TGTGCCACCAGTGACTTGACGGGATCAGAGACCCAGTACTTC.

The gene calls are TRBV9 and TRBJ2-7, with a weak D call TRBD2 (5 bases). The last part of the DNA fits TRBJ2-5 better; the J call may be wrong. Germline assignment: CDR1 SGDLS and CDR2 YYNGEE. This CDR3 region has 15 residues. The CDR3 sequence is CASTPGGKAEETQYF. The CDR3 nucleotides are TGTGCCAGCACCCCCGGAGGCAAAGCAGAAGAGACCCAGTACTTC.